This T cell receptor beta chain was observed in a study of long-term antiretroviral therapy in people with HIV. Study overall: Of all samples, the earliest predate the 2015 immediate-ART recommendation by about a decade.

The V segment lost 8 bases and the J segment 4 bases; nucleotides outside the gene matches: 8. The V gene's germline CDR1 is LNHNV and CDR2 YYDKDF (reference sequence). The CDR3 length is 14 residues. Study-wide results and caveats: Clonal populations expanded prior to ART predominated within the repertoire at all time points. Collection of the blood took place between the mid-2000s and the late 2010s. The ART regimens in use then may have been less effective than current ones.

The assay, immunoSEQ v3.0, was run at survey level. TCRdb keeps only in-frame clones here, not all; method: immunoSEQ multiplex PCR. The profile shows 30,000 to 40,000 clones, 79% of them singletons. Turning to this clone: Antigen unknown.

The source material was unsorted PBMCs, sampled 1.9 years after starting antiretroviral therapy. The TCR comes from a man younger than 35 with HIV. The rearrangement joins TRBV15 to TRBJ2-5, with TRBD2 matching 9 bases. CDR3 amino acids: CATRERGDLETQYF. Here the CDR3 DNA reads TGTGCCACCCGGGAGCGGGGGGATCTAGAGACCCAGTACTTC. Complete variable domain (other parts from reference TRBV15 and TRBJ2-5): DAMVIQNPRYQVTQFGKPVTLSCSQTLNHNVMYWYQQKSSQAPKLLFHYYDKDFNNEADTPDNFQSRRPNTSFCFLDIRSPGLGDTAMYLCATRERGDLETQYFGPGTRLLVL.